Sequencing of this TCR beta chain was carried out in a study of blood T cell repertoires in COVID-19. As for the study in general: There were acute and convalescent COVID-19 samples, and they came from the United States, Italy and Spain.

Participant age was roughly 18 to 89 years, and participants resided in 24 US areas. Assignments of participants to cohorts depended upon their own reported clinical history. Resolution of symptoms, clearance, or two negative PCRs was present in recovered Cohort 3 donors. Looked up from germline, CDR1 is MNHEY and CDR2 is SMNVEV (reference sequence). The ends lost 5 bases at V and 6 bases at J; junction bases unmatched: 13. The CDR3 consists of 16 residues. Sequencing used immunoSEQ multiplex PCR; TCRdb keeps in-frame clones, though not all of them. The repertoire consists of a few hundred thousand clones, with about 87% occurring once and the leading ten covering around 9%.

Source material: PBMCs or T cells enriched from blood (not recorded which). The sequence came from a woman in her late teens or twenties who had recovered from COVID-19. The chain combines TRBV27 with TRBJ1-2; 9 nucleotides match TRBD1. The CDR3 is CASSPLEGDRENGYTF. Here the CDR3 DNA reads TGTGCCAGCAGTCCCCTCGAGGGGGACAGGGAAAATGGCTACACCTTC.